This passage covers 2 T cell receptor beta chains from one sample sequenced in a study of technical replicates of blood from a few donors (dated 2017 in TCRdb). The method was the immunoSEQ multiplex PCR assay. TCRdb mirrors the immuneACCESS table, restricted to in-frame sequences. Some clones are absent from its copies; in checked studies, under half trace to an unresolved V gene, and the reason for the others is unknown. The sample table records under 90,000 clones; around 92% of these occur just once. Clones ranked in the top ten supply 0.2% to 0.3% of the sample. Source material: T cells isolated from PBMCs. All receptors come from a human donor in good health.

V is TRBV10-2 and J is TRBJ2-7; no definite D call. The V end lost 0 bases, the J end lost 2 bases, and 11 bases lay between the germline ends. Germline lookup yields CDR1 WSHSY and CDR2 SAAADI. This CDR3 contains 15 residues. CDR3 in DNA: TGCGCCAGCAGTGAGTCGTGGGTCCAGGCCTACGAGCAGTACTTC. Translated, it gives CASSESWVQAYEQYF.

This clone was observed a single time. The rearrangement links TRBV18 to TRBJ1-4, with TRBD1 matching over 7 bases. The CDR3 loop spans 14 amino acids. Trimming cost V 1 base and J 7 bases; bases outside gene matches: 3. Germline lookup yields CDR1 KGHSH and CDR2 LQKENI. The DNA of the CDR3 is TGTGCCAGCTCACCACAGGGGGCGGGTGAAAAACTGTTTTTT. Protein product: CASSPQGAGEKLFF.